One and the same sample provided the 26 T cell receptor beta chains below, sequenced in a study of human T cells and chemical hapten exposure. TCRdb ran MiXCR on the RACE reads and lists one entry per CDR3 protein. The repertoire includes about 34,000 distinct CDR3 sequences, 10% of them detected once, and 25% to 30% sits in the top ten. Time point of the sample: pre-sensitization, week 0. The sample's treatment: therapeutic diphenylcyclopropenone sensitization with weekly scalp DPC. Total RNA was extracted from unfractionated whole blood. The sample in question was whole blood, obtained in connection with sensitization to the hapten diphenylcyclopropenone (DPC). The receptors originated from a man aged 45-60 years with alopecia areata. Some clones in this sample may be carry-over from other donors' samples.

This clonotype has at least ten counts. V is TRBV9 and J is TRBJ2-3, with D tentatively TRBD2 (6 bases). Germline V CDR1 and CDR2: SGDLS, YYNGEE. This CDR3 contains 12 residues. V lost 5 bases to trimming and J lost 6 bases, with 10 bases between them. CDR3 DNA sequence: TGTGCCAGCAGGCCAGCGGGTGATACGCAGTATTTT. Translated, it gives CASRPAGDTQYF.

This clonotype was recorded many times. The rearrangement links TRBV12-3 or TRBV12-4 to TRBJ2-2; no clear D gene. The CDR3 covers 15 residues. Trimming shortened V by 8 bases and J by 1 base, and 14 bases separated the two germline ends. CDR3 sequence reads: CASGWTYQNTGELFF. CDR3 nucleotide sequence: TGTGCCAGCGGTTGGACCTATCAGAACACCGGGGAGCTGTTTTTT.

The sample holds many counts of this clonotype. This rearrangement joins TRBV6-2 or TRBV6-3 to TRBJ2-7; 13 bases are shared with TRBD2. After removal of 0 bases from V and 3 bases from J, the junction contained 11 bases not matched to a gene. The length of the CDR3 is 19 residues. In germline, CDR1 is MNHEY, CDR2 SVGEGT. In DNA, the CDR3 is TGTGCCAGCAGTTACTCCGGGACTAGCGGGAACCGTAATCACTACGAGCAGTACTTC. Translated, it gives CASSYSGTSGNRNHYEQYF.

Many counts were recorded for this clonotype. The CDR3 region has the DNA TGTGCCAGCAGCTTAGCAGAGAACACCGGGGAGCTGTTTTTT. This gives the protein CASSLAENTGELFF. This chain joins TRBV7-2 and TRBJ2-2; D is uncertain. V shed 0 bases and J shed 1 base, with 3 bases lying between them. The germline V gene has CDR1 SGHTA and CDR2 FQGNSA. The CDR3 consists of 14 residues. The full variable domain, rest sourced from reference TRBV7-2 and TRBJ2-2, is GAGVSQSPSNKVTEKGKDVELRCDPISGHTALYWYRQSLGQGLEFLIYFQGNSAPDKSGLPSDRFSAERTGGSVSTLTIQRTQQEDSAVYLCASSLAENTGELFFGEGSRLTVL.

This clonotype was seen repeatedly, ten times or more. The junction and the germline gene differ at one end; a read error may be behind it. The genes are TRBV28 and TRBJ1-1; D call uncertain. Germline V lookup: CDR1 MDHEN, CDR2 SYDVKM. The CDR3 has 14 residues. Here the CDR3 reads CASSQIRTSLEVKF. In DNA, the CDR3 is TGTGCCAGCAGCCAAATTAGGACGAGCCTGGAAGTGAAATTT.

This clonotype was detected a few times. The rearrangement links TRBV18 to TRBJ1-4; D remains ambiguous. The V gene lost 4 bases and the J gene lost 7 bases, with 10 bases spanning the gap. The CDR3 totals 13 residues. In germline, CDR1 is KGHSH, CDR2 LQKENI. The CDR3 DNA sequence: TGTGCCAGCTCACAGACTGTAGGTGAAAAACTGTTTTTT. Its protein product is CASSQTVGEKLFF.

This clonotype was detected many times. The V gene is TRBV2, the J gene TRBJ2-1; tentative D call: TRBD2 (6 bases). The CDR3 spans 12 residues. Germline values: CDR1 SNHLY, CDR2 FYNNEI. Deletions cut 1 base from V and 13 bases from J, with 11 bases between. CDR3 in DNA: TGTGCCAGCAGTGAAGGTTCGGGAGCCCAGTTCTTC. Protein product: CASSEGSGAQFF.

This clonotype occurred a few times. The chain couples TRBV6-2 or TRBV6-3 to TRBJ2-1; 16 bases are a match to TRBD2. Germline V lookup: CDR1 MNHEY, CDR2 SVGEGT. J was trimmed by 9 bases and V by 6 bases; bases with no gene match: 14. This CDR3 is built from 18 residues. DNA of the CDR3: TGTGCCAGCAGACCGGGGACTAGCGGGAGGGCTTTGTCTTCTGAGCAGTTCTTC. Translation: CASRPGTSGRALSSEQFF.

This clonotype was observed many times. This chain uses TRBV29-1 with TRBJ2-7, with 9 bases that match TRBD1. V lost 6 bases to trimming and J lost 4 bases; unmatched junction nucleotides: 4. The CDR3 loop spans 12 amino acids. From germline, CDR1 is SQVTM and CDR2 ANQGSEA. This CDR3 is CSVGTGQYEQYF. CDR3 DNA: TGCAGCGTCGGGACAGGGCAGTACGAGCAGTACTTC.

This clonotype was counted only a few times. The rearrangement links TRBV4-3 to TRBJ1-6, with D hard to call. The CDR3 contains 15 residues. The V end lost 0 bases, the J end lost 8 bases, and 11 bases lay between the germline ends. From germline, CDR1 is LGHNA and CDR2 YSLEER. The CDR3 here is CASSQEGTDYSPLHF. CDR3 nucleotide sequence: TGCGCCAGCAGCCAAGAAGGTACAGATTATTCACCCCTCCACTTT.

This clonotype was seen repeatedly, ten times or more. This rearrangement joins TRBV6-1 to TRBJ1-5, with 9 bases that match TRBD1. The CDR3 has 16 amino acids. V lost 2 bases and J lost 4; bases outside the gene matches: 6. The germline V gene has CDR1 MNHNS and CDR2 SASEGT. CDR3 in amino acids: CASSEFRTGVNQPQHF. CDR3 DNA: TGTGCCAGCAGTGAATTCAGGACAGGGGTGAATCAGCCCCAGCATTTT.

The rearrangement joins TRBV28 to TRBJ2-1, with D perhaps being TRBD1 or TRBD2 (5 bases each). The length of the CDR3 is 12 residues. Germline V gene data show CDR1 as MDHEN and CDR2 as SYDVKM. The ends were cut back, 8 bases at V and 9 bases at J, with 14 bases in the middle. This CDR3 is CASEGRMGEQFF. CDR3 nucleotide sequence: TGTGCCAGCGAGGGGAGAATGGGTGAGCAGTTCTTC.

This clonotype appeared many times. V gene TRBV19 combines with J gene TRBJ2-1, with TRBD1 matching 8 bases. This CDR3 has 13 residues. Germline V lookup: CDR1 LNHDA, CDR2 SQIVND (reference sequence). V shed 7 bases, J shed 4 bases, and the junction held 3 bases outside the gene matches. CDR3 residues: CASTRTGYNEQFF. The CDR3 nucleotides are TGTGCCAGTACCCGGACAGGGTACAATGAGCAGTTCTTC.

This clonotype occurred many times. The chain couples TRBV29-1 to TRBJ2-5, with 7 bases fitting TRBD1. Germline loops: CDR1 SQVTM, CDR2 ANQGSEA. The CDR3 covers 12 residues. The junction had 5 bases not matched to a gene; V was cut back by 6 bases and J by 4 bases. The CDR3 is CSVTGDVETQYF. The CDR3 DNA reads as TGCAGCGTCACAGGGGATGTAGAGACCCAGTACTTC.

This clonotype was picked up many times. The chain couples TRBV7-6 to TRBJ2-7; 9 positions match TRBD1. The germline gives CDR1 SGHVS, CDR2 FNYEAQ. CDR3 length: 15 amino acids. The V gene end was trimmed by 4 bases and the J gene end by 2 bases; junction bases not matched to a gene: 6. The CDR3 bases are TGTGCCAGCAGCTCCCTGGACAGGGGACCCTACGAGCAGTACTTC. Amino acids: CASSSLDRGPYEQYF.

This clonotype was counted many times. The chain recombines TRBV12-3 or TRBV12-4 with TRBJ1-2; D unresolved. This CDR3 has 13 residues. Trimming took 4 bases from V and 5 from J, leaving 11 bases between them. CDR3 DNA: TGTGCCAGCAGTTCGGCAGCGGGATATGGCTACACCTTC. Protein product: CASSSAAGYGYTF.

This clonotype showed up just a few times. The chain has TRBV12-3 or TRBV12-4 and TRBJ2-7, with 11 bases that match TRBD2. This CDR3 spans 15 amino acids. With V trimmed by 5 bases and J by 3 bases, 6 bases remained unmatched. This CDR3 is CASSQLAGVVYEQYF. The CDR3 nucleotides are TGTGCCAGCAGTCAACTAGCGGGAGTCGTCTACGAGCAGTACTTC.

This clonotype was seen repeatedly, ten times or more. CDR3 protein: CASSPNPMYQETQYF. The CDR3 bases are TGTGCCAGCAGCCCCAATCCGATGTACCAAGAGACCCAGTACTTC. The chain couples TRBV11-2 to TRBJ2-5, with D hard to call. The CDR3 spans 15 residues. V lost 5 bases and J lost 0, with 13 bases in between. From germline, CDR1 is SGHAT and CDR2 FQNNGV.

CDR3 coding DNA: TGTGCCAGCAGTGAATGGGGGAGGGCCGACAATGAGCAGTTCTTC. This gives the protein CASSEWGRADNEQFF. This rearrangement joins TRBV2 to TRBJ2-1, with 7 bases aligning to TRBD2. V trimming: 2 bases; J trimming: 5 bases; junction bases outside the gene matches: 6. The CDR3 totals 15 residues. The germline V gene has CDR1 SNHLY and CDR2 FYNNEI.

This clonotype was seen a few times. The rearrangement links TRBV29-1 to TRBJ2-7; D is possibly TRBD2 (5 bases). Germline CDR1 reads SQVTM; CDR2 reads ANQGSEA. The CDR3 consists of 13 residues. V dropped 1 base and J dropped 4 bases, with 11 bases sitting between them. This CDR3 reads CSVEGVEVYEQYF. CDR3 sequence (DNA): TGCAGCGTTGAAGGGGTGGAGGTGTACGAGCAGTACTTC.

In its sample, this clonotype was seen many times. This chain links TRBV27 with TRBJ2-1, with 14 positions matching TRBD2. The CDR3 has 21 residues. Unmatched junction bases numbered 15, after V lost 2 bases and J lost 3 bases. Germline V gene data show CDR1 as MNHEY and CDR2 as SMNVEV (reference sequence). This CDR3 is CASSLNLGLAGGPSGYNEQFF. The CDR3 nucleotides read TGTGCCAGCAGTTTAAACCTCGGACTAGCGGGAGGTCCATCGGGCTACAATGAGCAGTTCTTC.

This clonotype was counted ten times or more. The chain couples TRBV3-1 to TRBJ1-6; TRBD1 matches 11 bases. The V gene's germline CDR1 is LGHDT and CDR2 YNNKEL (reference sequence). Trimming cost V 10 bases and J 10 bases; bases outside gene matches: 9. This CDR3 contains 14 residues. CDR3 region: CATRDRGYQSPLHF. The DNA for the CDR3 is TGTGCCACCCGGGACAGGGGGTATCAATCACCCCTCCACTTT.

This clonotype has at least ten counts. CDR3 sequence reads: CASRLAGGLRETQYF. CDR3 DNA sequence: TGTGCCAGTCGGCTAGCGGGAGGGTTGAGGGAGACCCAGTACTTC. This chain joins TRBV28 and TRBJ2-5; TRBD2 matches 12 bases. CDR3 length: 15 amino acids. J lost 5 bases, V lost 9 bases, and 10 bases had no gene match. Germline lookup yields CDR1 MDHEN and CDR2 SYDVKM.

The rearrangement links TRBV7-2 to TRBJ2-1; D may be TRBD1 or TRBD2 (6 bases each). The V and J ends lost 11 bases and 6 bases respectively, with 17 bases between them. In germline, CDR1 is SGHTA, CDR2 FQGNSA. The CDR3 consists of 13 residues. The CDR3 loop reads CAGGGTRPNEQFF. The CDR3 DNA sequence: TGTGCCGGAGGCGGGACACGGCCCAATGAGCAGTTCTTC. Variable domain in full (rest from reference TRBV7-2 and TRBJ2-1): GAGVSQSPSNKVTEKGKDVELRCDPISGHTALYWYRQSLGQGLEFLIYFQGNSAPDKSGLPSDRFSAERTGGSVSTLTIQRTQQEDSAVYLCAGGGTRPNEQFFGPGTRLTVL.

This clonotype was counted at least ten times. V gene TRBV4-2 combines with J gene TRBJ1-5; D remains unclear. Trimming took 1 base from V and 6 from J, leaving 13 bases between them. Germline V gene data show CDR1 as LGHNA and CDR2 as YNFKEQ. The CDR3 extends over 15 amino acids. The chain's CDR3 is CASSQVRGTSQPQHF. CDR3 in DNA: TGTGCCAGCAGCCAAGTCCGGGGAACGAGTCAGCCCCAGCATTTT.

The CDR3 DNA reads as TGTGCCAGTAGTATTGGCCTTATTGGTACAGTAAGCACAGATACGCAGTATTTT. Amino acid sequence: CASSIGLIGTVSTDTQYF. The chain has TRBV19 and TRBJ2-3, with unresolved D. The CDR3 spans 18 residues. Trimming removed 3 bases at V and 0 bases at J, with 19 bases between. From germline, CDR1 is LNHDA and CDR2 SQIVND (reference sequence).